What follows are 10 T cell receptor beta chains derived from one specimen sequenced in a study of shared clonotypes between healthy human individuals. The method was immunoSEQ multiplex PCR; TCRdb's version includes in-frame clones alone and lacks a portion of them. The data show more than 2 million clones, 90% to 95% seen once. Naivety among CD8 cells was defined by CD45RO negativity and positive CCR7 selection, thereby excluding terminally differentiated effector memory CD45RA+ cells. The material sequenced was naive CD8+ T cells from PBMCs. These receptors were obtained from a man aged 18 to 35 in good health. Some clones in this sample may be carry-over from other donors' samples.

The CDR3 is CASSLASEYQETQYF. CDR3 in DNA: TGTGCCAGCAGCTTAGCGTCTGAGTACCAAGAGACCCAGTACTTC. J is TRBJ2-5 and V is TRBV7-7; D call uncertain. Germline values: CDR1 SSHAT, CDR2 FNYEAQ (reference sequence). V lost 0 bases, J lost 0 bases, and 8 bases lay in between. CDR3 size: 15 residues. Full variable domain (rest looked up from reference TRBV7-7 and TRBJ2-5): GAGVSQSPRYKVTKRGQDVTLRCDPISSHATLYWYQQALGQGPEFLTYFNYEAQPDKSGLPSDRFSAERPEGSISTLTIQRTEQRDSAMYRCASSLASEYQETQYFGPGTRLLVL.

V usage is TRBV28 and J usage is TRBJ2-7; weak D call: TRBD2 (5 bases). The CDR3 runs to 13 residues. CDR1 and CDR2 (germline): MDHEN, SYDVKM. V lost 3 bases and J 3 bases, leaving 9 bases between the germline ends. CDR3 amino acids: CASSFTEGYEQYF. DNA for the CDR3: TGTGCCAGCAGTTTCACAGAGGGCTACGAGCAGTACTTC.

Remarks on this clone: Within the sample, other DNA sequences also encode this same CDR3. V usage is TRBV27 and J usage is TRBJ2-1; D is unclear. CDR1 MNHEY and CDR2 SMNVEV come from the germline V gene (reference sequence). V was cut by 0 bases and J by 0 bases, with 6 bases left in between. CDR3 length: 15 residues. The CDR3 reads CASSLSISSYNEQFF. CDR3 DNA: TGTGCCAGCAGTTTATCGATTAGCTCCTACAATGAGCAGTTCTTC.

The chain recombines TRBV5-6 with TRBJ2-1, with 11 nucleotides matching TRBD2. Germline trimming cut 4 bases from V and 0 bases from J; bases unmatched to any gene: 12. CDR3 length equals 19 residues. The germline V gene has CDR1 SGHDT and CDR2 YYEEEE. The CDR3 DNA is TGTGCCAGCAGCGGGGGACTAGCGGATATTATGAGCTCCTACAATGAGCAGTTCTTC. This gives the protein CASSGGLADIMSSYNEQFF.

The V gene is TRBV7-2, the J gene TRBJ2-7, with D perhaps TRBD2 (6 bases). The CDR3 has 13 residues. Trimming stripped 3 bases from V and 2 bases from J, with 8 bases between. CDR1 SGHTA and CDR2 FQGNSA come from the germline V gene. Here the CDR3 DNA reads TGTGCCAGCAGCTTCTGGGAGGCCTACGAGCAGTACTTC. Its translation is CASSFWEAYEQYF.

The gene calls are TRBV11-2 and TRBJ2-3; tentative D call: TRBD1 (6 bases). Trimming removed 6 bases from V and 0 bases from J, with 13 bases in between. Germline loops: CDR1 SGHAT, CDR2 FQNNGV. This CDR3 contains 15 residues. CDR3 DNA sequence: TGTGCCAGCAGTACCGGGACAACTAGCACAGATACGCAGTATTTT. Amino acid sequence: CASSTGTTSTDTQYF.

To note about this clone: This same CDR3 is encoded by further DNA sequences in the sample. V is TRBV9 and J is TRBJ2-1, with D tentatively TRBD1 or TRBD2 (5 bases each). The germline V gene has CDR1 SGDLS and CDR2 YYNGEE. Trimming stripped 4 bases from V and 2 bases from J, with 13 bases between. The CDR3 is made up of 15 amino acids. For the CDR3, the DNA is TGTGCCAGCAGCTCGGGTGGGGGTGCCTACAATGAGCAGTTCTTC. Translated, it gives CASSSGGGAYNEQFF.

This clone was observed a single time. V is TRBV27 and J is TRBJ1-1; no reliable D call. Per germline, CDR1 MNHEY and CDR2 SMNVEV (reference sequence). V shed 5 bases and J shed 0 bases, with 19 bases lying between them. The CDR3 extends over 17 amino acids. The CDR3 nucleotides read TGTGCCAGCAGTAGAGTCCGGGTTGGAGGAGTGAACACTGAAGCTTTCTTT. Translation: CASSRVRVGGVNTEAFF.

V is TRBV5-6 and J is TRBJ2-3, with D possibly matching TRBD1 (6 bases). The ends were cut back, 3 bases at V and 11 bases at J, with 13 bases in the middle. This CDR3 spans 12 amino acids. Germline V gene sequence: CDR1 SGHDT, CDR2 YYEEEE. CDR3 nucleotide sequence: TGTGCCAGCAGCTCGGGACGAGGGGGGCAGTATTTT. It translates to CASSSGRGGQYF.

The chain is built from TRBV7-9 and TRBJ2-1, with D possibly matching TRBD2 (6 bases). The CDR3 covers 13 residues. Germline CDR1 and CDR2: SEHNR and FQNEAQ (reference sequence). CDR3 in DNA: TGTGCTAGGAGCCGACTAGAGAACAATGAGCAGTTCTTC. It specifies CARSRLENNEQFF.